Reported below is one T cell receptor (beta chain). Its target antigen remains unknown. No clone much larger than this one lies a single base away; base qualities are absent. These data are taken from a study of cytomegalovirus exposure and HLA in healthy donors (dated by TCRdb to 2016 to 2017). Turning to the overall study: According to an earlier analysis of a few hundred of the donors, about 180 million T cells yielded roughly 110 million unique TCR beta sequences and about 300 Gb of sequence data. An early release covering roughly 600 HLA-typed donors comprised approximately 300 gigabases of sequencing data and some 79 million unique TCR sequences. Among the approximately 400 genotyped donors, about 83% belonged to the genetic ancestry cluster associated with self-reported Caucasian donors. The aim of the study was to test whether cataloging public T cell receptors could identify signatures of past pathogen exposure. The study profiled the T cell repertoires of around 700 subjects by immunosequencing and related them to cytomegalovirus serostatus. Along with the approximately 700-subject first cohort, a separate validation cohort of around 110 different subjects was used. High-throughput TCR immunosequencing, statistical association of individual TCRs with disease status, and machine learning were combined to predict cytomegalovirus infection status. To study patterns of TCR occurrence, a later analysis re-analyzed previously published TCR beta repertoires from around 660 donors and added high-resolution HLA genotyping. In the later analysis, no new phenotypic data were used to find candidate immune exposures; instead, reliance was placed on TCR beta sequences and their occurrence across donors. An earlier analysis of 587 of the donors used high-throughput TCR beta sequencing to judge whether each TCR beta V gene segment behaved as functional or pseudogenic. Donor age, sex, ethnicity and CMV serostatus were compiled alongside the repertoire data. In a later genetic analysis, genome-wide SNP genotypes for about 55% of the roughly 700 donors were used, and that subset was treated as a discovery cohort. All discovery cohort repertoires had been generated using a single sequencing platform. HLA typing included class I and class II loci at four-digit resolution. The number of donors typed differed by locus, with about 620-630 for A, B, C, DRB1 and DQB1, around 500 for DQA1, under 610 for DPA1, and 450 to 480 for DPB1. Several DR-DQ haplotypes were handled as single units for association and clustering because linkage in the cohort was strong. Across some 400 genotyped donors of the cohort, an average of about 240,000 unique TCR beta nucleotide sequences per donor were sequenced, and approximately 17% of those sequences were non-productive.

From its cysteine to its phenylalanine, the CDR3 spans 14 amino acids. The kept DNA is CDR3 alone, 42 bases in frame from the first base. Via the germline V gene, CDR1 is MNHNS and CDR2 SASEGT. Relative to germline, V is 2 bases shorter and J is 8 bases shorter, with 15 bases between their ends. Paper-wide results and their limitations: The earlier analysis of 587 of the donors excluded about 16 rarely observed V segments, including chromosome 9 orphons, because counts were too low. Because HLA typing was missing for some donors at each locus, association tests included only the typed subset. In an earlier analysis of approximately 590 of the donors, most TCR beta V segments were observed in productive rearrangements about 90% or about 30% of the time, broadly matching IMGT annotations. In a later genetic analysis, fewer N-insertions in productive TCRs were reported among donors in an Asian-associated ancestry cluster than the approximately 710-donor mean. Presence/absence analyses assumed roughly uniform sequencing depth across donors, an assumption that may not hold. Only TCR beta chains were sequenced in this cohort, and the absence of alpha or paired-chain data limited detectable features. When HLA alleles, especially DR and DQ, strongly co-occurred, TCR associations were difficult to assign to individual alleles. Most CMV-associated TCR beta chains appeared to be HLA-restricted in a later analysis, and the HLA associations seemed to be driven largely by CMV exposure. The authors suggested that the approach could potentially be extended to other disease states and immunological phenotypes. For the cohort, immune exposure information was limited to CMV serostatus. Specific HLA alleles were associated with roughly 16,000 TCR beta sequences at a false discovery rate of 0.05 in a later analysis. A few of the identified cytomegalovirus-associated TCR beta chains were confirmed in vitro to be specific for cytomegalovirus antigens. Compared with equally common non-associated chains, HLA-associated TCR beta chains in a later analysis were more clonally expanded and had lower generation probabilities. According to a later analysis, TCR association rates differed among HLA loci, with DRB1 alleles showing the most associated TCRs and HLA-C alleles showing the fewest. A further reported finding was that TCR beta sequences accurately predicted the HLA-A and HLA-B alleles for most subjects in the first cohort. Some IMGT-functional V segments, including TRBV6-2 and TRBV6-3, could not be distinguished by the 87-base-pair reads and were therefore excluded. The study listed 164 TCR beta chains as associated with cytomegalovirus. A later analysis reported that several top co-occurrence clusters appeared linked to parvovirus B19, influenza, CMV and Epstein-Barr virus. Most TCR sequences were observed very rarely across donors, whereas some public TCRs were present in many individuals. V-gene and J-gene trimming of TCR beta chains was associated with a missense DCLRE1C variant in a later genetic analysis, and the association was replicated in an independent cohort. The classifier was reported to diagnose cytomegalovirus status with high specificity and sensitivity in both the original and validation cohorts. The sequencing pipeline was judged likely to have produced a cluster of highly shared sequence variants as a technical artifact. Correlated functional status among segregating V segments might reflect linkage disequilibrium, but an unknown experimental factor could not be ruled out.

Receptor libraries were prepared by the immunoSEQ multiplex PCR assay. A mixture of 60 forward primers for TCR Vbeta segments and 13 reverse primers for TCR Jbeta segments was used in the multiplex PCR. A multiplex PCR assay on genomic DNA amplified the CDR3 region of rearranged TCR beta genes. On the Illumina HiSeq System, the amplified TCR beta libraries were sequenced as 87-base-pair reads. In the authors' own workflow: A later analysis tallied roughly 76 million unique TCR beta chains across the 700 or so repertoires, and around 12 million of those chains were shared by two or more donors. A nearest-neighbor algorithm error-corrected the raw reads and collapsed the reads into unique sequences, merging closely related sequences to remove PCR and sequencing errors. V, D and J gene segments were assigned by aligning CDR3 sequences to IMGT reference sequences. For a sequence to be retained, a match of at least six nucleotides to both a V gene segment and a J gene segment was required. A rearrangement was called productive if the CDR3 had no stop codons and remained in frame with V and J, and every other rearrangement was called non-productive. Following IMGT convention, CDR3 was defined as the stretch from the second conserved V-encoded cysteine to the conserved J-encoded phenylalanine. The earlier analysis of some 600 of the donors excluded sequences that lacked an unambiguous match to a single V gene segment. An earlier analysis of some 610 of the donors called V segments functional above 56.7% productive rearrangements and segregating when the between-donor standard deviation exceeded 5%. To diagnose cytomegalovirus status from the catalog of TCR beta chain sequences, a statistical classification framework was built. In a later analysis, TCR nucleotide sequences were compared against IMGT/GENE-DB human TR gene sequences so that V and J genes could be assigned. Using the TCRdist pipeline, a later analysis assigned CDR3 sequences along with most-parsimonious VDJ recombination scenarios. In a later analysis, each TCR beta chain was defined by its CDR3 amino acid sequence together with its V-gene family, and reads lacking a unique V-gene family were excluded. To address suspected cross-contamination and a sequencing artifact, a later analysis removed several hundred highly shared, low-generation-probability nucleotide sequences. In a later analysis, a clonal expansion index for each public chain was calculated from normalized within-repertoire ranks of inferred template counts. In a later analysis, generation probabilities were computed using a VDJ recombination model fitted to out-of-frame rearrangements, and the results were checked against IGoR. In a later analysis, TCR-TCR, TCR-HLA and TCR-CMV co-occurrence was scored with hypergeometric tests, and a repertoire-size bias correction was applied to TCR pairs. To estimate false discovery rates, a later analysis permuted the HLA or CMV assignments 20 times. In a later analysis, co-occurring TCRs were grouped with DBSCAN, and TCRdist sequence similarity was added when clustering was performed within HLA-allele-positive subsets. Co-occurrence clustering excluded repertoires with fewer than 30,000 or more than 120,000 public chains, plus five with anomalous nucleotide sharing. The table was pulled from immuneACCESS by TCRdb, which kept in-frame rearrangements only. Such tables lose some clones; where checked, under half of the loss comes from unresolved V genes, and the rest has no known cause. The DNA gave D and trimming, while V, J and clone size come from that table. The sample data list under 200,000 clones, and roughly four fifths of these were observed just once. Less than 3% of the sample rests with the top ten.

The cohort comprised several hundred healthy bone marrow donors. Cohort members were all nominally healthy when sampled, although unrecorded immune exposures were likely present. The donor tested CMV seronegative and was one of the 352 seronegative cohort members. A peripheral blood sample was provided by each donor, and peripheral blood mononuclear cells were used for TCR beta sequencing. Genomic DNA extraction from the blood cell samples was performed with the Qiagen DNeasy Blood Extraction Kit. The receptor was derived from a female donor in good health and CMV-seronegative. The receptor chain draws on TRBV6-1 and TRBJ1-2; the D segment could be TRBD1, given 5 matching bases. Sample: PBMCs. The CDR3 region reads CASSETGRVEGYTF. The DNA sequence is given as TGTGCCAGCAGTGAAACTGGCAGGGTGGAGGGCTACACCTTC.